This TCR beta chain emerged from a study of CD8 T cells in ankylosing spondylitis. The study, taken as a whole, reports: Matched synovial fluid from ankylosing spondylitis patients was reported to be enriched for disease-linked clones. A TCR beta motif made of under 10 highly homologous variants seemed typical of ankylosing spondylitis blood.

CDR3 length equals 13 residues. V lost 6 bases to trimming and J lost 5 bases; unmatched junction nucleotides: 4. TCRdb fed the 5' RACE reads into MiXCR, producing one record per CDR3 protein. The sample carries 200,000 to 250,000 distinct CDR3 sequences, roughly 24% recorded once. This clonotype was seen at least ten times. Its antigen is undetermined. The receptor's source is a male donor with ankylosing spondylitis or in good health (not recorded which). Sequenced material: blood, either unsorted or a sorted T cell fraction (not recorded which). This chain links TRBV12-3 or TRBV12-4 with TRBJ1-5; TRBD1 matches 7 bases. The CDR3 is CASRTGSHQPQHF. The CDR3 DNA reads TGTGCCAGCAGGACAGGGTCGCATCAGCCCCAGCATTTT.